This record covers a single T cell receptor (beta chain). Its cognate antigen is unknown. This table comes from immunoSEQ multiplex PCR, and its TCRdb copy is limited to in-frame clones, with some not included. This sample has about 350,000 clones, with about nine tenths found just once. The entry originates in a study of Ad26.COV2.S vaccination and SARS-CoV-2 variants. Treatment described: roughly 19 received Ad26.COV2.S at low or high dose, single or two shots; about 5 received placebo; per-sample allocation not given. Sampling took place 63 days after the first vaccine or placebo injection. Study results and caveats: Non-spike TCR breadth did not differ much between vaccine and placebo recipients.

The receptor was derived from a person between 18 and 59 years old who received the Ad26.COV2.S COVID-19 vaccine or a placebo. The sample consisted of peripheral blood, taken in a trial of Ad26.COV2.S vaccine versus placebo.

CDR3 loop: CASSRTRDYSYEQYF. The CDR3 DNA follows: TGTGCCAGCAGCCGGACCCGGGACTACTCCTACGAGCAGTACTTC. The chain joins TRBV13 to TRBJ2-7, with 7 nucleotides matching TRBD2. Germline-derived CDR1 and CDR2 are PRHDT and FYEKMQ (reference sequence). Germline trimming cut 5 bases from V and 0 bases from J; bases unmatched to any gene: 7. The CDR3 covers 15 residues.